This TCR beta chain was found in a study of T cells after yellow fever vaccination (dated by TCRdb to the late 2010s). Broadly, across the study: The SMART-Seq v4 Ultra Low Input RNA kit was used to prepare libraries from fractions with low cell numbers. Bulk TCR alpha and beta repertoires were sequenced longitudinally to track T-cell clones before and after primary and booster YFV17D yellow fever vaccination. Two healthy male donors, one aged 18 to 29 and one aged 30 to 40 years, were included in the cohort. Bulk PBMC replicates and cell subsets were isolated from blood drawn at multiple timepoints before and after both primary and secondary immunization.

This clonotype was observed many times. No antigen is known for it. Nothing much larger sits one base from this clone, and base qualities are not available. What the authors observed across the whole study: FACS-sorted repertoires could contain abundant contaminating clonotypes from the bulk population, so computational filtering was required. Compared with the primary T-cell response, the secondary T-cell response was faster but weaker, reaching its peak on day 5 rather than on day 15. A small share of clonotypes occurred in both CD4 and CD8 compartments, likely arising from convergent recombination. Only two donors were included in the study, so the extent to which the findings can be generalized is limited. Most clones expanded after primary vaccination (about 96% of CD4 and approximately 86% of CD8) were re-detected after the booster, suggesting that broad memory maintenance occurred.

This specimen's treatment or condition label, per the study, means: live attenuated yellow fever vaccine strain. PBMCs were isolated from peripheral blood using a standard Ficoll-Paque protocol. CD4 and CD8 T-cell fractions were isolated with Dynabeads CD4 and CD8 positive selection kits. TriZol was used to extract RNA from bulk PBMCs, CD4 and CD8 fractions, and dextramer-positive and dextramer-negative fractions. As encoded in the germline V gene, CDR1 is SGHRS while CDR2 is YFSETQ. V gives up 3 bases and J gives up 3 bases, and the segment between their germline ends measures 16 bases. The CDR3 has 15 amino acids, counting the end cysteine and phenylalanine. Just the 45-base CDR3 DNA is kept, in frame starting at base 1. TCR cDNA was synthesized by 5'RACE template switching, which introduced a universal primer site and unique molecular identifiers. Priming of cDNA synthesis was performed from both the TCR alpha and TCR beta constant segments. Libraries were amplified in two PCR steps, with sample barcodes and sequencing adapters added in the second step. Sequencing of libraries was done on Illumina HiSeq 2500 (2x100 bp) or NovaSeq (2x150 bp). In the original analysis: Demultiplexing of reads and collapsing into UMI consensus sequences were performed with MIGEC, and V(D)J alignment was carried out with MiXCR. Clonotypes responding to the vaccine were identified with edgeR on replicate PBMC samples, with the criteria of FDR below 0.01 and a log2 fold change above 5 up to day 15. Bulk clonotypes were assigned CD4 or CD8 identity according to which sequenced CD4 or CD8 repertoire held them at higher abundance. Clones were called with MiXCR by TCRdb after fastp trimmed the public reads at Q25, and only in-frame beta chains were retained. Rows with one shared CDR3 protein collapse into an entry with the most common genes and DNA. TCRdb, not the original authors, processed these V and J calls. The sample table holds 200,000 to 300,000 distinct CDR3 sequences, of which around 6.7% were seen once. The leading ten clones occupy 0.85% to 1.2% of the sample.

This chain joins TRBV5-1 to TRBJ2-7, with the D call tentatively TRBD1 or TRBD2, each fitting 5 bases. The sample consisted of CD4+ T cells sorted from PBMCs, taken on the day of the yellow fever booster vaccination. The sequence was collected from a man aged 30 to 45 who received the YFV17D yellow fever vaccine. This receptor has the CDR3 CASSSTGPKDYEQYF. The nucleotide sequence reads TGCGCCAGCAGCTCGACGGGACCGAAAGACTACGAGCAGTACTTC.